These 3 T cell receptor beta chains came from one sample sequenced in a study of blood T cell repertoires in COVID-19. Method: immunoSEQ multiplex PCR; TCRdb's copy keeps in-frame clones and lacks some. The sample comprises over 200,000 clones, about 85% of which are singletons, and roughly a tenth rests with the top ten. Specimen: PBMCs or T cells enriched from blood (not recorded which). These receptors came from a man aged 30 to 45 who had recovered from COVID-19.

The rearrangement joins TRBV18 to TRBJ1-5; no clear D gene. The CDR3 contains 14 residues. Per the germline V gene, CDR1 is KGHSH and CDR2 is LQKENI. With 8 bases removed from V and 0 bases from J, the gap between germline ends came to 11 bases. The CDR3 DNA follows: TGTGCCAGCGCTACAGAGTATAGCAATCAGCCCCAGCATTTT. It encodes CASATEYSNQPQHF.

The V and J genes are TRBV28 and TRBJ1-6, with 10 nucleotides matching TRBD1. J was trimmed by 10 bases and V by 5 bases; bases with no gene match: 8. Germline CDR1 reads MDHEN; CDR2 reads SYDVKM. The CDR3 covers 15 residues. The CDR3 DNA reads TGTGCCAGCAGTCCAAGACAGGGGGCGCGGTCACCCCTCCACTTT. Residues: CASSPRQGARSPLHF.

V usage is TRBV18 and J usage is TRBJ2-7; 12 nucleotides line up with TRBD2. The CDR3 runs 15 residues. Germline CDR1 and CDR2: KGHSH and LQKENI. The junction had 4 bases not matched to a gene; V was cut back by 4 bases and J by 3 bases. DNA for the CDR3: TGTGCCAGCTCACGGGAGACTAGCGGGGGCTACGAGCAGTACTTC. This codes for CASSRETSGGYEQYF. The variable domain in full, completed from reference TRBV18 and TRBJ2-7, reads NAGVMQNPRHLVRRRGQEARLRCSPMKGHSHVYWYRQLPEEGLKFMVYLQKENIIDESGMPKERFSAEFPKEGPSILRIQQVVRGDSAAYFCASSRETSGGYEQYFGPGTRLTVT.